This T cell receptor (beta chain) was observed in a study of control samples from healthy donors and cancer patients. The CDR3 is made up of 17 amino acids. Per the germline V gene, CDR1 is LGHNA and CDR2 is YNFKEQ. Trimming took 1 base from V and 4 from J; bases not matched to a gene: 8. TCRdb keeps only in-frame clones here, not all; method: immunoSEQ multiplex PCR. The table has roughly 150,000 clones, approximately 91% seen once; the top ten hold 4.9%. V and J are TRBV4-2 and TRBJ2-2, with 8 nucleotides matching TRBD2. The sequenced sample was blood. The TCR was taken from a man younger than 45 in good health. The CDR3 here is CASSQGGGGPGTGELFF. The CDR3 DNA is TGTGCCAGCAGCCAAGGTGGCGGGGGGCCGGGCACCGGGGAGCTGTTTTTT.